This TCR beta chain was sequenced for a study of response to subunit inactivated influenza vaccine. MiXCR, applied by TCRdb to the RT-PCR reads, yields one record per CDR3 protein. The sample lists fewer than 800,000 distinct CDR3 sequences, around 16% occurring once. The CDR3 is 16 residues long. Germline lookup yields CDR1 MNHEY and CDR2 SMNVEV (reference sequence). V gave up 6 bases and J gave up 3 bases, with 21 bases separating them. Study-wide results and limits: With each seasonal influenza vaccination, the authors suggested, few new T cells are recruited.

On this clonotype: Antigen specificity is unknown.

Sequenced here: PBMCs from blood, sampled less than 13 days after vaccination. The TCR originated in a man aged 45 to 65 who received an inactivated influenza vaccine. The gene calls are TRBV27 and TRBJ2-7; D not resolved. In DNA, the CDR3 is TGTGCCAGCAGCCAGAAGAACCCAGGTCCCATCTACGAGCAGTACTTC. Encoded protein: CASSQKNPGPIYEQYF.